This T cell receptor beta chain was obtained from a study of human T cells and chemical hapten exposure. Whole-study findings and limits: Expanded TCRs produced significantly more large CDR3 similarity clusters than controls did.

For the library, individual cDNA molecules each received unique molecular identifiers. TCRdb reprocessed the RACE reads via MiXCR and lists one record per CDR3 protein. This sample has some 340,000 distinct CDR3 sequences, with about 7% found just once. The time point: patch test 1, 2 weeks after DPC sensitization. Sample treatment: therapeutic diphenylcyclopropenone sensitization with weekly scalp DPC. This clonotype was found many times. Its matching antigen is unknown. The material sequenced was whole blood, taken in connection with sensitization to the hapten diphenylcyclopropenone (DPC). The origin of this receptor is a woman aged 18-29 years with alopecia areata. Some clones in this sample may be carry-over from other donors' samples.

CDR3 DNA sequence: TGCGCCAGCAGCCAAGCACGGGGGGGGCCGGATGAGCAGTTCTTC. It specifies CASSQARGGPDEQFF. V is TRBV4-3 and J is TRBJ2-1; 8 bases are a match to TRBD2. V trimming: 1 base; J trimming: 8 bases; junction bases outside the gene matches: 7. Germline V gene sequence: CDR1 LGHNA, CDR2 YSLEER. The CDR3 consists of 15 residues.